This entry features one T cell receptor beta chain sequence. These data originate in a study of T-cell reconstitution after alpha-beta-depleted transplantation in children. V was pared by 1 base and J by 4 bases, with 3 bases of the junction left unmatched. CDR1 and CDR2 (germline): DFQATT, SNEGSKA (reference sequence). This CDR3 has 13 amino acids. The authors prepared the TCRbeta library with unique molecular identifiers. Each CDR3 protein gets one entry after TCRdb re-called the PCR reads with MiXCR. The table shows 400,000 to 500,000 distinct CDR3 sequences, with roughly 10% occurring only once. The sample was PBMCs from the stem cell graft donor, taken from the stem cell graft. This chain connects TRBV20-1 to TRBJ2-7, with TRBD1 matching 8 bases. This receptor was obtained from a human donor who donated a stem cell graft to a child with acute myeloid leukemia. The CDR3 region has the DNA TGCAGTGCTAGAGTGGGACAGGATTACGAGCAGTACTTC. Protein: CSARVGQDYEQYF.